This T cell receptor (beta chain) is from a study of blood T cell repertoires in COVID-19. On the study more broadly: The study drew acute and convalescent COVID-19 samples from the United States, Italy and Spain. PBMCs, B-cell-depleted T cells, or T cells provided the cDNA or gDNA that made up the material.

Repertoires were generated with immunoSEQ multiplex PCR, while TCRdb's copy carries only in-frame clones and drops some. Seen here are fewer than 200,000 clones, 80% to 85% observed once, and the top ten hold approximately 10%. The CDR3 totals 19 residues. The V and J ends lost 0 bases and 4 bases, in that order; junction bases with no gene match: 13. Germline CDR1 reads SGHKS; CDR2 reads YYEKEE (reference sequence). The sequence came from a man between 70 and 80 years old with active or convalescent COVID-19. The chain uses TRBV5-5 and TRBJ2-3; 11 bases fit TRBD2. Sequencing used peripheral blood. DNA of the CDR3: TGTGCCAGCAGCTTGGCCGGGGTAGCGGGAGGGCCCGGGGCAGATACGCAGTATTTT. Amino acids: CASSLAGVAGGPGADTQYF. The variable domain in full, with the rest retrieved from reference TRBV5-5 and TRBJ2-3, is DAGVTQSPTHLIKTRGQQVTLRCSPISGHKSVSWYQQVLGQGPQFIFQYYEKEERGRGNFPDRFSARQFPNYSSELNVNALLLGDSALYLCASSLAGVAGGPGADTQYFGPGTRLTVL.